This TCR beta chain emerged from a study of Ad26.COV2.S vaccination and SARS-CoV-2 variants. Notes on the study in general: Researchers reported similar non-spike TCR breadth in vaccine and placebo recipients.

Treatment specified: over 15 received Ad26.COV2.S at low or high dose, single or two shots; about 5 received placebo; per-sample allocation not given. Day 63 after the first vaccine or placebo injection was the time point for sampling. Germline V gene lookup returns CDR1 MDHEN and CDR2 SYDVKM. Trimming shortened V by 5 bases and J by 8 bases, and 13 bases separated the two germline ends. CDR3 size: 13 residues. Concerning this clone itself: Its antigen is not known.

Assay: immunoSEQ multiplex PCR; the TCRdb copy retains only in-frame clones and omits some. The sample has about 350,000 clones; less than 90% are singletons. The J gene is TRBJ2-1, the V gene TRBV28; D remains ambiguous. The source material was peripheral blood, sampled in a trial of Ad26.COV2.S vaccine versus placebo. This clonotype originated in a person aged 18-65 years who received the Ad26.COV2.S COVID-19 vaccine or a placebo. As DNA, the CDR3 is TGTGCCAGCAGTCTAAACCCGGTCCATGAGCAGTTCTTC. Protein sequence: CASSLNPVHEQFF.